This T cell receptor (beta chain) derives from a study of OX40 agonist ivuxolimab in advanced cancers. Study in general: Hepatocellular carcinoma, melanoma, renal cell or head and neck cancer was diagnosed in the dose-escalation patients.

Overall study results and limits: More expanded clones were found, on average, in CD8+ than in CD4+ T cells.

The method was immunoSEQ multiplex PCR; TCRdb's version includes in-frame clones alone and lacks a portion of them. The repertoire holds approximately 70,000 clones, with roughly 89% as singletons. The ends lost 3 bases at V and 9 bases at J; junction bases unmatched: 5. Germline loops: CDR1 SGHKS, CDR2 YYEKEE (reference sequence). This CDR3 comprises 15 residues. This clone was counted between two and nine times. Antigen unknown. The chain employs TRBV5-5 and TRBJ2-2, with 13 bases that match TRBD2. Material: CD4+ or CD8+ T cells sorted from blood, obtained in a trial of the OX40 agonist ivuxolimab. This receptor was identified in an adult with an advanced solid tumor such as melanoma, head and neck, liver or kidney cancer. The CDR3 here is CASSSTSGGFRELFF. CDR3 coding DNA: TGTGCCAGCAGCTCGACTAGCGGGGGGTTTCGGGAGCTGTTTTTT.